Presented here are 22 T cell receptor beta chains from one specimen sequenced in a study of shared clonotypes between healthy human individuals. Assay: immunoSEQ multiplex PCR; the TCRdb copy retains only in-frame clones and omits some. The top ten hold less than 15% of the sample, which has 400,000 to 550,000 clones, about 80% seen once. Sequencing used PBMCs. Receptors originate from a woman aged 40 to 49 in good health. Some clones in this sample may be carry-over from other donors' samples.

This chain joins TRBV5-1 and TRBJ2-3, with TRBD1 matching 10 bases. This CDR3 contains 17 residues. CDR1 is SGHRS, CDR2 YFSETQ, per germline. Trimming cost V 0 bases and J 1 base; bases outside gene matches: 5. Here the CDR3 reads CASSLDPTGGGTDTQYF. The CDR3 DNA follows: TGCGCCAGCAGCTTGGACCCGACAGGGGGCGGCACAGATACGCAGTATTTT.

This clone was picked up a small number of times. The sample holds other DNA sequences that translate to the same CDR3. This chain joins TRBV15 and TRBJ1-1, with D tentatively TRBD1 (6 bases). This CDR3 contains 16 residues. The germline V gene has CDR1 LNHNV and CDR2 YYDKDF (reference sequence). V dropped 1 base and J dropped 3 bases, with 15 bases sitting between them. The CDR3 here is CATSRGGGFWDTEAFF. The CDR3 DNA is TGTGCCACCAGCAGAGGAGGGGGGTTTTGGGACACTGAAGCTTTCTTT.

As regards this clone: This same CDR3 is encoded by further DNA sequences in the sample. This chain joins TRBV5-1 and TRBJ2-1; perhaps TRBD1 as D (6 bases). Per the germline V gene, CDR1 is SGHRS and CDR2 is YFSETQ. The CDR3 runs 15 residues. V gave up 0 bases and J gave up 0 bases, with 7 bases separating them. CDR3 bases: TGCGCCAGCAGCTTGGGAGGGGGCTCCTACAATGAGCAGTTCTTC. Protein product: CASSLGGGSYNEQFF.

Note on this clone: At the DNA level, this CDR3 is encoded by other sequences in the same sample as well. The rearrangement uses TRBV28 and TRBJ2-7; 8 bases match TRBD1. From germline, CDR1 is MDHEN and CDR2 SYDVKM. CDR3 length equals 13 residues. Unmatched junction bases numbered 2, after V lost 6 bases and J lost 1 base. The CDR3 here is CASRTGASYEQYF. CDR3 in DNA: TGTGCCAGCAGGACAGGGGCGTCCTACGAGCAGTACTTC.

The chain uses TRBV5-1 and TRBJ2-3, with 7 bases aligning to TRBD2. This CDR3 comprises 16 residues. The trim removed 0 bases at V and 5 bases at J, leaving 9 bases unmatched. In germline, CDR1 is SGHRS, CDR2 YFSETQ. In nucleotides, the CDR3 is TGCGCCAGCAGCTTGGTCGTGGGAGGGATGTTAGATACGCAGTATTTT. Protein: CASSLVVGGMLDTQYF.

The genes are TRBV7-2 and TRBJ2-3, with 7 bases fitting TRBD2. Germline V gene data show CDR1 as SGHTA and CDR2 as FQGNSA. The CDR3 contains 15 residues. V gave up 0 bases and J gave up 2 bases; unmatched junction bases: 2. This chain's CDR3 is CASSLAGLVTDTQYF. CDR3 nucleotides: TGTGCCAGCAGCTTAGCTGGACTAGTCACAGATACGCAGTATTTT.

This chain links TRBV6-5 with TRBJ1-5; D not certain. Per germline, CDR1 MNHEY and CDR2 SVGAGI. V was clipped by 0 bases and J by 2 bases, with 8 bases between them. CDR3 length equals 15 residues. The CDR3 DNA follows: TGTGCCAGCAGTTACTCGTCCGGGGGCAATCAGCCCCAGCATTTT. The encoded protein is CASSYSSGGNQPQHF.

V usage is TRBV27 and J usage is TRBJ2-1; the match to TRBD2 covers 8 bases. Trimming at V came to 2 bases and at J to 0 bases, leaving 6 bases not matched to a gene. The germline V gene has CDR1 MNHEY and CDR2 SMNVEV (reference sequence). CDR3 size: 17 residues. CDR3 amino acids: CASSLRASGHSYNEQFF. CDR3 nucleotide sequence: TGTGCCAGCAGTTTAAGGGCTAGCGGGCACTCCTACAATGAGCAGTTCTTC.

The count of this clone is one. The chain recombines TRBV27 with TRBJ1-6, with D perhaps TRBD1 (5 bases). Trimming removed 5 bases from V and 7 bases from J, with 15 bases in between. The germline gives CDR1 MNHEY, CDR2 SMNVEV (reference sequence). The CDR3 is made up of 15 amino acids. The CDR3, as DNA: TGTGCCAGCAGTGCCACCGGGACGGGGAATTCACCCCTCCACTTT. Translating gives CASSATGTGNSPLHF.

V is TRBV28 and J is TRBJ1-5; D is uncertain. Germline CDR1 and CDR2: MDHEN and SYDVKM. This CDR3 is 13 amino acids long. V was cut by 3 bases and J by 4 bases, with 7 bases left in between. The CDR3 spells CASSFNGNQPQHF. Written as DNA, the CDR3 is TGTGCCAGCAGTTTCAACGGAAATCAGCCCCAGCATTTT.

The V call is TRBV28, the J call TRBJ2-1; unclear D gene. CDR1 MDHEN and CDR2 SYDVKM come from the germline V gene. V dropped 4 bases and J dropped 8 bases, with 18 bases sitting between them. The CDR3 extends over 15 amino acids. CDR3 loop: CASSSESSVRDEQFF. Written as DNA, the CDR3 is TGTGCCAGCAGTTCCGAGTCAAGTGTCCGCGATGAGCAGTTCTTC.

The CDR3 spells CASAPGGGKYNEQFF. The DNA of the CDR3 is TGTGCCAGCGCCCCGGGGGGCGGAAAGTACAATGAGCAGTTCTTC. This rearrangement joins TRBV7-7 to TRBJ2-1, with a possible D match to TRBD2 (7 bases). The V end was cut by 8 bases, the J end by 4 bases, with 18 bases between. CDR1 is SSHAT and CDR2 is FNYEAQ in the germline V gene (reference sequence). This CDR3 comprises 15 residues.

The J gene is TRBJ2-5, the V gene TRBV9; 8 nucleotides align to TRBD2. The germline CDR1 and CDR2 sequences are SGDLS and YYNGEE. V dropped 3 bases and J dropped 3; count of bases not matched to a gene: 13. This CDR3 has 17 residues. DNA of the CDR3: TGTGCCAGCAGCGAGGGGATTGGGAGCGGGAGAGAAGAGACCCAGTACTTC. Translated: CASSEGIGSGREETQYF.

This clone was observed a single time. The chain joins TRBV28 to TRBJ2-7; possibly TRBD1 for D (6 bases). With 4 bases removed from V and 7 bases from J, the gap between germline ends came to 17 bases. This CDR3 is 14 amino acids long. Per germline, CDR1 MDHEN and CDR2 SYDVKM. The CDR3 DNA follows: TGTGCCAGCAGTTCCCCCGGGACAAAACTAGAGCAGTACTTC. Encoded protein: CASSSPGTKLEQYF.

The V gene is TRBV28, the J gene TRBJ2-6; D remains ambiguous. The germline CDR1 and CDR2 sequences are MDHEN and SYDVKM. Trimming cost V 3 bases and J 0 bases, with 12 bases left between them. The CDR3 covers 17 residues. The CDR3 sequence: CASSLDKWSSGANVLTF. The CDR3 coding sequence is TGTGCCAGCAGTTTGGATAAATGGAGCTCTGGGGCCAACGTCCTGACTTTC.

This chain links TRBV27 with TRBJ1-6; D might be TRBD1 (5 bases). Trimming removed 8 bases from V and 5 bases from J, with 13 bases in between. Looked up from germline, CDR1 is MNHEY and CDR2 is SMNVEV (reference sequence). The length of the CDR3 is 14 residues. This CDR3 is CASRGAGDNSPLHF. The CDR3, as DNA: TGTGCCAGCCGGGGCGCCGGAGATAATTCACCCCTCCACTTT.

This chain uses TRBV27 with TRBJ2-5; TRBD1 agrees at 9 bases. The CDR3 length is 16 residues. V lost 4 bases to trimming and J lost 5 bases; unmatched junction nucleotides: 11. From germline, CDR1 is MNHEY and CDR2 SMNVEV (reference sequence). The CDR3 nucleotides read TGTGCCAGCAGTTCAGGGACAGGGAGGTCCGGGGAGACCCAGTACTTC. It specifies CASSSGTGRSGETQYF.

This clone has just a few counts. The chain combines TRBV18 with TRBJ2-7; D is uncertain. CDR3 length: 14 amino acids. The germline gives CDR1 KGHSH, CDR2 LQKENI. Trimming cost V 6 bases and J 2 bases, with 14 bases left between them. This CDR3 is CASSTGPDPYEQYF. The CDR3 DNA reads TGTGCCAGCTCTACCGGGCCAGACCCCTACGAGCAGTACTTC.

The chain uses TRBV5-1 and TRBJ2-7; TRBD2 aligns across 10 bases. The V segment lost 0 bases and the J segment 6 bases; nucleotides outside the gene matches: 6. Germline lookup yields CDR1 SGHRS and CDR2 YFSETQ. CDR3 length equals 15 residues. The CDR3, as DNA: TGCGCCAGCAGCTTGGGCCTAGCGGGAGTTGGCGAGCAGTACTTC. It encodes CASSLGLAGVGEQYF.

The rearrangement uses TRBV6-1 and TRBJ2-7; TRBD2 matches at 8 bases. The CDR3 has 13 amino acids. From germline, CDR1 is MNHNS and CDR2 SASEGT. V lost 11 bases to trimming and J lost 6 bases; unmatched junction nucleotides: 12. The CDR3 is CAARAAGGGEQYF. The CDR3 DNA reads TGTGCCGCGAGGGCGGCGGGAGGTGGCGAGCAGTACTTC.

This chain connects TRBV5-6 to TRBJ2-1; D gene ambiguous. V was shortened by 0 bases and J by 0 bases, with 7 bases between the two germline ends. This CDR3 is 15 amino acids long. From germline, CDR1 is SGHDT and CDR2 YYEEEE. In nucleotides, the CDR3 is TGTGCCAGCAGCTTGGGAATTAGCTCCTACAATGAGCAGTTCTTC. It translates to CASSLGISSYNEQFF.

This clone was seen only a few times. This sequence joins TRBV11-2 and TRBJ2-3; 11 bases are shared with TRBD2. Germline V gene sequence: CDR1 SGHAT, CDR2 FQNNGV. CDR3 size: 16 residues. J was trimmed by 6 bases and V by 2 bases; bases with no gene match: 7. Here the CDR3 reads CASSLQGTSGSDTQYF. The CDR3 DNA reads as TGTGCCAGCAGCTTACAAGGAACTAGCGGGAGTGATACGCAGTATTTT.